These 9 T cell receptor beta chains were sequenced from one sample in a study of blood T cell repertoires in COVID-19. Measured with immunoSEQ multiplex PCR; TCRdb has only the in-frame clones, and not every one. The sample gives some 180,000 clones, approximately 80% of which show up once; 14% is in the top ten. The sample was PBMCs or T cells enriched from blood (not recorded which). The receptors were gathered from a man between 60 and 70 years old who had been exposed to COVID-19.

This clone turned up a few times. The CDR3 sequence is CASSPPFPPLHF. The CDR3 DNA follows: TGTGCCAGCAGCCCCCCATTCCCACCCCTCCACTTT. The chain uses TRBV7-9 and TRBJ1-6; D gene ambiguous. The CDR3 length is 12 residues. CDR1 and CDR2 (germline): SEHNR, FQNEAQ (reference sequence). Trimming removed 5 bases from V and 11 bases from J, with 10 bases in between.

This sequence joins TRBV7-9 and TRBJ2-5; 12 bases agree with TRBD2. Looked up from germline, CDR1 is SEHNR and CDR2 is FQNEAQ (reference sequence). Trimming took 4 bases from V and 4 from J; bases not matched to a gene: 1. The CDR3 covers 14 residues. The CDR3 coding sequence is TGTGCCAGCAGCTCGGGACTAGCGGGAGAGACCCAGTACTTC. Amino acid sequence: CASSSGLAGETQYF. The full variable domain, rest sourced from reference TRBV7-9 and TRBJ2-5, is DTGVSQNPRHKITKRGQNVTFRCDPISEHNRLYWYRQTLGQGPEFLTYFQNEAQLEKSRLLSDRFSAERPKGSFSTLEIQRTEQGDSAMYLCASSSGLAGETQYFGPGTRLLVL.

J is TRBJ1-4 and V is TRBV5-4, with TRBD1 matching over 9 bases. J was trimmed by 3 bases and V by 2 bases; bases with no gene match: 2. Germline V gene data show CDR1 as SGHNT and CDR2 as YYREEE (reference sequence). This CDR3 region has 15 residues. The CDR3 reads CASSFRTGANEKLFF. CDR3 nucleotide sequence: TGTGCCAGCAGCTTTCGGACAGGGGCTAATGAAAAACTGTTTTTT.

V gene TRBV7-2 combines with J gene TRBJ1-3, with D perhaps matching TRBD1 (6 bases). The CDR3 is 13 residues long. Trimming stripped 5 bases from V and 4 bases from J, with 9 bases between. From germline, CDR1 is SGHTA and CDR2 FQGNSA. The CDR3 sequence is CASSLDRGNTIYF. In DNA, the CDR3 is TGTGCCAGCAGCCTAGACAGGGGAAACACCATATATTTT.

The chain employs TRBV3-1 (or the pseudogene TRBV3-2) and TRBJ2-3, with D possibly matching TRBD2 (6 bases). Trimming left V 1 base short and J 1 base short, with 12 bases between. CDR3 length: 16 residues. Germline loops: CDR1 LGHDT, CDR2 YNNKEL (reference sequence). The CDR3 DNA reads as TGTGCCAGCAGCCAAGTACGGACGGGGGGCACAGATACGCAGTATTTT. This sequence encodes CASSQVRTGGTDTQYF.

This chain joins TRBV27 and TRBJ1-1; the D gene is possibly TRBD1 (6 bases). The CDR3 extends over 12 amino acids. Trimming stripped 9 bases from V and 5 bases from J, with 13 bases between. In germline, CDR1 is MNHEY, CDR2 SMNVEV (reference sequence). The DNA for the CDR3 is TGTGCCAGTAGGGGGGGTGTTACTGAAGCTTTCTTT. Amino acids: CASRGGVTEAFF.

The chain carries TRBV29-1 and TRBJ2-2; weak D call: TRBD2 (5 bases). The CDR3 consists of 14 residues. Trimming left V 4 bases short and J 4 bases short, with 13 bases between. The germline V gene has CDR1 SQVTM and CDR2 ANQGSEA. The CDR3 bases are TGCAGCGTTGGGGCGCGGGCTGGCACCGGGGAGCTGTTTTTT. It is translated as CSVGARAGTGELFF.

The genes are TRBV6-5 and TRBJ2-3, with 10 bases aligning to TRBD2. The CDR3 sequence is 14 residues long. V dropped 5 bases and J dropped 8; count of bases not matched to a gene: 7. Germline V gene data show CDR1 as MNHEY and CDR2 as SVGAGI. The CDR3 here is CASSNLAGDGTQYF. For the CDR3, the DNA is TGTGCCAGCAGTAACCTAGCGGGAGATGGTACGCAGTATTTT.

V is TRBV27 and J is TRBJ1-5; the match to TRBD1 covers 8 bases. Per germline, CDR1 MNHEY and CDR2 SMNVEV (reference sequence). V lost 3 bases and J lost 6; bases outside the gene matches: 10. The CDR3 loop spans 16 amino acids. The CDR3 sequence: CASSFSGGAGGQPQHF. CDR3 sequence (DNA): TGTGCCAGCAGTTTCTCAGGGGGCGCAGGGGGTCAGCCCCAGCATTTT.